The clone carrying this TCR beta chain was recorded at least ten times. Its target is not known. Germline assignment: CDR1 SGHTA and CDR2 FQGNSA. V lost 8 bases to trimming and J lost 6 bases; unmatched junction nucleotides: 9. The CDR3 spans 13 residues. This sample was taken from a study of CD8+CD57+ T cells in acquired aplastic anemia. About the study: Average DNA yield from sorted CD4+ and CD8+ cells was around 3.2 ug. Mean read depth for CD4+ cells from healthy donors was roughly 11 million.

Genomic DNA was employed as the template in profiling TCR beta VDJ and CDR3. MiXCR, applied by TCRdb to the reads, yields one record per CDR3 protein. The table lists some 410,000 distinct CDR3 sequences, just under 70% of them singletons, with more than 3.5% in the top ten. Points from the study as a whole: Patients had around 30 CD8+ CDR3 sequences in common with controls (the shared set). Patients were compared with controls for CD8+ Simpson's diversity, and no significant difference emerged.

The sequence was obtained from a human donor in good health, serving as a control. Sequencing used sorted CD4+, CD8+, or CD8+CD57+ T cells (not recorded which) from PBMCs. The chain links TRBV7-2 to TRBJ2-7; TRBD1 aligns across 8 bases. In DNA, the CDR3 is TGTGCCAGCGGTTACCGGGACAGGACCGAGCAGTACTTC. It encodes CASGYRDRTEQYF.